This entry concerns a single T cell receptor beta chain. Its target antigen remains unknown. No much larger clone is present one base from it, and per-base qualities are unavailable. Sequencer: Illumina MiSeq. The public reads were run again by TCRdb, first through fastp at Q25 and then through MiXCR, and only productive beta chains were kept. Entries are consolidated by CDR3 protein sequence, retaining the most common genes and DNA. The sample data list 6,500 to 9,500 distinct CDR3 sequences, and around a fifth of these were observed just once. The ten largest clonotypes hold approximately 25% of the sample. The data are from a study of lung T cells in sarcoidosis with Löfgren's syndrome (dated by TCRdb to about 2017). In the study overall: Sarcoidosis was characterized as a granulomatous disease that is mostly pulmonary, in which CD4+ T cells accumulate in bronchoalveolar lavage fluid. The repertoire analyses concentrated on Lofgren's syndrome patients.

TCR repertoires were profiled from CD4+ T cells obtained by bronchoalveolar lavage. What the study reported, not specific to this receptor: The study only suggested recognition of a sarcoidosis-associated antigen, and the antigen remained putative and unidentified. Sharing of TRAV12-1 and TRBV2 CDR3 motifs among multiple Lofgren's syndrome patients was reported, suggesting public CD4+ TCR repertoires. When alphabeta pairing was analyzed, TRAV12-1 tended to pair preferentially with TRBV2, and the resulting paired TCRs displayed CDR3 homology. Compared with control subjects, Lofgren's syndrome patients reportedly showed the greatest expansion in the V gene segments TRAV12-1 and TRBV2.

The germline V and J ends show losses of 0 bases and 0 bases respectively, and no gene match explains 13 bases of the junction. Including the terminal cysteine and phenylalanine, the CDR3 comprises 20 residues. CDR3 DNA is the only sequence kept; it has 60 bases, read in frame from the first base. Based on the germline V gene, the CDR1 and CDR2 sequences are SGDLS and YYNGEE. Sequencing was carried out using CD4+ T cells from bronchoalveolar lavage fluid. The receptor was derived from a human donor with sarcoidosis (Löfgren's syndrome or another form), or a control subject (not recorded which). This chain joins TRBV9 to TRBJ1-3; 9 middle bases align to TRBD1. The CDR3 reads CASSVAGTGTIRSSGNTIYF. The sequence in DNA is TGTGCCAGCAGCGTAGCAGGGACAGGGACAATTAGGAGCTCTGGAAACACCATATATTTT.